The T cell receptor beta chain under discussion was sequenced for a study of blood T cells in healthy people across ages. Study observations and caveats: A strong correlation between TCR beta diversity and naive T cell percentage was seen.

Details on this clonotype: Its antigen is as yet unknown.

There are 17 residues in the CDR3. Germline V CDR1 and CDR2: LGHNA, YSLEER. V dropped 3 bases and J dropped 8 bases, with 22 bases sitting between them. A second PCR of 7 to 11 cycles used a sample-barcoded 5' primer and a J-beta primer mix. TCRdb reprocessed the 5' RACE reads via MiXCR and lists one record per CDR3 protein. Of 600,000 or so distinct CDR3 sequences listed, approximately 30% are singletons. The chain recombines TRBV4-3 with TRBJ1-4, with TRBD1 as a possible D gene (6 bases). Material: blood. This clonotype was sampled from an elderly woman in good health. The CDR3 region is CASSQSTTGRTGEKLFF. The CDR3 DNA is TGCGCCAGCAGCCAGTCAACCACAGGGAGGACCGGCGAAAAACTGTTTTTT.